The 28 T cell receptor beta chains in this list originate from one sample, sequenced in a study of T-cell reconstitution after alpha-beta-depleted transplantation in children. Construction of the TCRbeta library involved unique molecular identifiers. MiXCR was run by TCRdb on the PCR reads, yielding one entry per CDR3 protein. The sample consists of 700,000 to 950,000 distinct CDR3 sequences, 16% of them appearing once. The source was PBMCs, mostly from graft donor cells, collected 360 days after TCRalphabeta/CD19-depleted stem cell transplant. The receptors here all came from a male patient younger than 18 who had a stem cell transplant for acute lymphoblastic leukemia, so the T cells may come from the graft donor.

The sample holds many counts of this clonotype. The conserved closing phenylalanine or tryptophan is absent in this CDR3, likely reflecting a read error. CDR3 sequence: CASSVKGAQGSYNEQFV. In DNA form, the CDR3 reads TGTGCCAGCAGCGTGAAGGGGGCGCAGGGCTCCTACAATGAGCAGTTCGTC. V usage is TRBV9 and J usage is TRBJ2-1, with 7 positions matching TRBD1. Germline CDR1 is SGDLS and CDR2 is YYNGEE. V lost 2 bases, J lost 0 bases, and 8 bases stayed unmatched. The CDR3 has 17 residues.

The rearrangement links TRBV4-1 to TRBJ2-5; D ambiguous. The CDR3 contains 17 residues. Looked up from germline, CDR1 is MGHRA and CDR2 is YSYEKL. The V end was cut by 0 bases, the J end by 0 bases, with 14 bases between. CDR3 in amino acids: CASSQESGRAYQETQYF. Written as DNA, the CDR3 is TGCGCCAGCAGCCAAGAATCGGGCCGGGCCTACCAAGAGACCCAGTACTTC.

This clonotype occurred a few times. As DNA, the CDR3 is TGTGCCATCAGTGACCCCGGGGGGGTGGAAGGCTACGAGCAGTACTTC. Amino acid sequence: CAISDPGGVEGYEQYF. This rearrangement joins TRBV10-3 to TRBJ2-7, with 8 bases aligning to TRBD2. Germline CDR1 is ENHRY and CDR2 is SYGVKD. With V trimmed by 3 bases and J by 3 bases, 10 bases remained unmatched. This CDR3 has 16 amino acids.

This clonotype occurred a few times. J is TRBJ1-1 and V is TRBV7-2; D may be TRBD1 (5 bases). From germline, CDR1 is SGHTA and CDR2 FQGNSA. Trimming shortened V by 9 bases and J by 0 bases, and 14 bases separated the two germline ends. The CDR3 runs 14 residues. In nucleotides, the CDR3 is TGTGCCAGGGGGCTGGGCGGCATGAACACTGAAGCTTTCTTT. As protein: CARGLGGMNTEAFF.

This rearrangement joins TRBV5-1 to TRBJ1-1, with 8 bases fitting TRBD1. This CDR3 comprises 14 residues. From germline, CDR1 is SGHRS and CDR2 YFSETQ. J gave up 7 bases and V 4 bases, and 9 bases lay outside the gene matches. The CDR3 DNA reads as TGCGCCAGCAGCCATCCGACAGGGGATAATGAAGCTTTCTTT. This translates into CASSHPTGDNEAFF.

V gene TRBV5-1 combines with J gene TRBJ2-2; D gene ambiguous. The CDR3 covers 15 residues. CDR1 and CDR2 (germline): SGHRS, YFSETQ. Trimming pared 4 bases from V and 0 bases from J, leaving 10 bases between. The CDR3 DNA is TGCGCCAGCAGCCTCCGGGTCTCGAACACCGGGGAGCTGTTTTTT. The encoded protein is CASSLRVSNTGELFF. The full variable domain, with the rest looked up from reference TRBV5-1 and TRBJ2-2, is KAGVTQTPRYLIKTRGQQVTLSCSPISGHRSVSWYQQTPGQGLQFLFEYFSETQRNKGNFPGRFSGRQFSNSRSEMNVSTLELGDSALYLCASSLRVSNTGELFFGEGSRLTVL.

This clonotype has a single count. At one end the junction does not follow the germline gene, possibly because of a read error. V gene TRBV5-5 combines with J gene TRBJ2-7; a weak D match, TRBD1 (6 bases). Germline CDR1 SGHKS, CDR2 YYEKEE (reference sequence). The CDR3 has 16 amino acids. The CDR3 DNA follows: TGTGCCAGCAGCTTGGTCTTCCAGGGGACCTCCTCCGAGCAGTACTTC. Translated, it gives CASSLVFQGTSSEQYF.

This clonotype was recorded a few times. V gene TRBV4-1 combines with J gene TRBJ2-1; 8 nucleotides align to TRBD1. Trimming removed 4 bases from V and 2 bases from J; junction bases left unmatched: 13. This CDR3 has 18 amino acids. Germline assignment: CDR1 MGHRA and CDR2 YSYEKL. Here the CDR3 DNA reads TGCGCCAGCAGCCGCTTACCCCCGGGACAGGCGGCCTACAATGAGCAGTTCTTC. It translates to CASSRLPPGQAAYNEQFF.

The rearrangement links TRBV20-1 to TRBJ1-1; maybe TRBD1 (5 bases). This CDR3 contains 12 residues. Germline V gives CDR1 DFQATT, CDR2 SNEGSKA (reference sequence). Deletions cut 6 bases from V and 7 bases from J, with 15 bases between. CDR3 region: CSAKRGVVEAFF. CDR3 DNA: TGCAGTGCCAAACGGGGGGTCGTTGAAGCTTTCTTT.

The CDR3 loop reads CASSLDRVRETQYF. CDR3 nucleotide sequence: TGTGCCAGCAGCCTCGACAGGGTCCGAGAGACCCAGTACTTC. The chain uses TRBV7-7 and TRBJ2-5, with 7 bases aligning to TRBD1. J was trimmed by 4 bases and V by 5 bases; bases with no gene match: 7. This CDR3 has 14 amino acids. The V gene's germline CDR1 is SSHAT and CDR2 FNYEAQ (reference sequence).

This clonotype was seen many times. V usage is TRBV4-1 and J usage is TRBJ2-7; TRBD2 agrees at 7 bases. CDR3 length: 14 amino acids. Per the germline V gene, CDR1 is MGHRA and CDR2 is YSYEKL. J was trimmed by 3 bases and V by 4 bases; bases with no gene match: 6. This CDR3 reads CASSRPSGNYEQYF. Written as DNA, the CDR3 is TGCGCCAGCAGCCGGCCTAGCGGTAACTACGAGCAGTACTTC.

This clonotype was detected a few times. The CDR3, as DNA: TGTGCCAGCAGTTGGGGGTCCCGAGGTCTCTGGGCCAACGTCCTGACTTTC. Protein sequence: CASSWGSRGLWANVLTF. The chain combines TRBV13 with TRBJ2-6; D could derive from TRBD1 or TRBD2 (5 bases each). Trimming left V 6 bases short and J 5 bases short, with 20 bases between. The V gene's germline CDR1 is PRHDT and CDR2 FYEKMQ (reference sequence). This CDR3 has 17 residues.

The V gene is TRBV5-1, the J gene TRBJ2-1; 13 bases are shared with TRBD2. The CDR3 has 16 residues. The germline V gene has CDR1 SGHRS and CDR2 YFSETQ. The J segment lost 2 bases and the V segment lost 7 bases, leaving 6 bases of the junction unmatched. Here the CDR3 DNA reads TGCGCCAGCGCCGGACTAGCGGGAGAACCCTACAATGAGCAGTTCTTC. Translating it yields CASAGLAGEPYNEQFF.

The chain has TRBV7-9 and TRBJ2-7; D is undetermined. The germline gives CDR1 SEHNR, CDR2 FQNEAQ (reference sequence). Trimming left V 2 bases short and J 0 bases short, with 14 bases between. CDR3 size: 16 residues. CDR3 residues: CASSLTRLVRSYEQYF. The CDR3 region has the DNA TGTGCCAGCAGCTTAACCAGGCTAGTTCGCTCCTACGAGCAGTACTTC.

This clonotype was observed a few times. The chain is built from TRBV5-4 and TRBJ2-7; D gene ambiguous. The CDR3 is 13 residues long. V lost 0 bases to trimming and J lost 5 bases, with 9 bases between them. Germline loops: CDR1 SGHNT, CDR2 YYREEE (reference sequence). CDR3 in amino acids: CASSLGGGHEQYF. The CDR3 nucleotides are TGTGCCAGCAGCTTGGGGGGTGGCCACGAGCAGTACTTC.

This clonotype was seen ten or more times. The rearrangement links TRBV5-1 to TRBJ2-1; the D gene could be TRBD1 or TRBD2 (6 bases each). V was cut by 0 bases and J by 6 bases, with 10 bases left in between. This CDR3 is 14 amino acids long. Germline V gives CDR1 SGHRS, CDR2 YFSETQ. The CDR3 sequence is CASSLARGGNEQFF. Here the CDR3 DNA reads TGCGCCAGCAGCTTGGCCAGGGGAGGCAATGAGCAGTTCTTC.

The chain employs TRBV19 and TRBJ2-6; D is possibly TRBD1 (6 bases). This CDR3 contains 15 residues. CDR1 and CDR2 (germline): LNHDA, SQIVND (reference sequence). V gave up 5 bases and J gave up 1 base, with 9 bases separating them. The CDR3 bases are TGTGCCAGTAGTGTACAGGGTTCTGGGGCCAACGTCCTGACTTTC. Translating gives CASSVQGSGANVLTF.

The chain couples TRBV9 to TRBJ2-3; D call uncertain. The CDR3 is made up of 12 amino acids. Germline assignment: CDR1 SGDLS and CDR2 YYNGEE. Trimming pared 1 base from V and 6 bases from J, leaving 6 bases between. CDR3 in amino acids: CASSVHGDTQYF. The CDR3 coding sequence is TGTGCCAGCAGCGTACACGGGGATACGCAGTATTTT.

This clonotype was counted between two and nine times. The chain employs TRBV10-3 and TRBJ2-7; D possibly corresponds to TRBD2 (6 bases). The CDR3 is 15 amino acids. Germline lookup yields CDR1 ENHRY and CDR2 SYGVKD. V was cut by 3 bases and J by 2 bases, with 14 bases left in between. Written as DNA, the CDR3 is TGTGCCATCAGTGATGGGGCAGGACTAACCTACGAGCAGTACTTC. Translated: CAISDGAGLTYEQYF.

This clonotype has a handful of counts. The chain employs TRBV4-1 and TRBJ2-7; D may be TRBD1 or TRBD2 (5 bases each). From germline, CDR1 is MGHRA and CDR2 YSYEKL. V dropped 4 bases and J dropped 4 bases, with 17 bases sitting between them. The CDR3 covers 15 residues. The CDR3: CASSPQRDQGYEQYF. The CDR3 DNA is TGCGCCAGCAGCCCCCAGAGGGATCAGGGTTACGAGCAGTACTTC.

This clonotype was seen ten or more times. V and J are TRBV10-3 and TRBJ2-1, with D maybe TRBD2 (6 bases). Germline V gives CDR1 ENHRY, CDR2 SYGVKD. The CDR3 has 11 residues. V was shortened by 8 bases and J by 7 bases, with 9 bases between the two germline ends. The CDR3 sequence is CAIGLANEQFF. As DNA, the CDR3 is TGTGCCATCGGCCTAGCGAATGAGCAGTTCTTC.

This sequence joins TRBV5-1 and TRBJ2-1; D possibly uses TRBD1 or TRBD2 (6 bases each). This CDR3 spans 13 amino acids. Germline V gene data show CDR1 as SGHRS and CDR2 as YFSETQ. V was shortened by 5 bases and J by 5 bases, with 11 bases between the two germline ends. The CDR3 spells CASRAGGHNEQFF. CDR3 nucleotide sequence: TGCGCCAGCAGGGCCGGGGGCCACAATGAGCAGTTCTTC.

This clonotype was counted a few times. This sequence joins TRBV7-3 and TRBJ2-3; D unclear. The germline V gene has CDR1 SGHTA and CDR2 FQGTGA. Trimming took 5 bases from V and 7 from J, leaving 19 bases between them. The CDR3 sequence is 15 residues long. The CDR3 region is CASSVGPEGLHTQYF. The CDR3 region has the DNA TGTGCCAGCAGCGTCGGACCTGAAGGCTTACATACGCAGTATTTT. Supplemented by reference TRBV7-3 and TRBJ2-3, the full variable domain reads GAGVSQTPSNKVTEKGKYVELRCDPISGHTALYWYRQSLGQGPEFLIYFQGTGAADDSGLPNDRFFAVRPEGSVSTLKIQRTERGDSAVYLCASSVGPEGLHTQYFGPGTRLTVL.

This chain joins TRBV6-1 and TRBJ2-5, with TRBD2 matching 10 bases. The CDR3 is 16 amino acids. Germline V gene sequence: CDR1 MNHNS, CDR2 SASEGT. The trim removed 6 bases at V and 9 bases at J, leaving 16 bases unmatched. The CDR3 here is CASSPLAGVAVGAQYF. DNA for the CDR3: TGTGCCAGCAGCCCCCTAGCGGGAGTAGCGGTGGGGGCCCAGTACTTC.

About this clonotype itself: One end of the junction does not line up with germline, which may come from a read error. The rearrangement links TRBV7-9 to TRBJ2-1; D gene unclear. In germline, CDR1 is SEHNR, CDR2 FQNEAQ (reference sequence). The CDR3 contains 10 residues. The CDR3 nucleotides read TGTGCCAGCAGCTTAACCTTGAACGACTTC. Its translation is CASSLTLNDF. The whole variable domain, remainder taken from reference TRBV7-9 and TRBJ2-1, is DTGVSQNPRHKITKRGQNVTFRCDPISEHNRLYWYRQTLGQGPEFLTYFQNEAQLEKSRLLSDRFSAERPKGSFSTLEIQRTEQGDSAMYLCASSLTLNDFGPGTRLTVL.

The rearrangement joins TRBV9 to TRBJ2-1, with unresolved D. Trimming left V 4 bases short and J 4 bases short, with 9 bases between. The CDR3 has 13 residues. Germline CDR1 is SGDLS and CDR2 is YYNGEE. The DNA of the CDR3 is TGTGCCAGCAGCACCCTACTTTACAATGAGCAGTTCTTC. It encodes CASSTLLYNEQFF.

The chain carries TRBV5-4 and TRBJ2-1; 8 bases fit TRBD2. The V and J ends lost 3 bases and 9 bases, in that order; junction bases with no gene match: 5. Germline V gene lookup returns CDR1 SGHNT and CDR2 YYREEE (reference sequence). This CDR3 comprises 13 residues. The CDR3 DNA reads TGTGCCAGCAGCTATAGCGGGACTGGTGAGCAGTTCTTC. It codes for CASSYSGTGEQFF.

The table lists this clonotype with a few counts. The chain recombines TRBV12-3 or TRBV12-4 with TRBJ2-2, with D possibly being TRBD2 (6 bases). This CDR3 has 13 residues. V was cut by 5 bases and J by 7 bases, with 11 bases left in between. This CDR3 is CASSALGSGELFF. CDR3 bases: TGTGCCAGCAGTGCACTCGGGAGCGGGGAGCTGTTTTTT.